These 10 T cell receptor beta chains were sequenced from one sample in a study of T cells in Graves' hyperthyroidism and ophthalmopathy. RNA transcripts served as the template for amplifying TCR beta CDR3 regions. HTBI primers were the set used in a first-round RT-PCR of the TCR CDR3. TCRdb recomputed calls from the multiplex PCR reads with MiXCR, one row per CDR3 protein. The sample has about 380,000 distinct CDR3 sequences; around 15% are singletons. The sample comprised blood. The receptor source for this set is a woman younger than 45 with Graves' ophthalmopathy.

The chain's CDR3 is CASSRQGGDTEAFF. CDR3 coding DNA: TGTGCCAGCAGTAGACAGGGTGGCGACACTGAAGCTTTCTTT. The chain carries TRBV12-3 or TRBV12-4 and TRBJ1-1; TRBD1 aligns across 7 bases. Trimming removed 5 bases from V and 3 bases from J; junction bases left unmatched: 6. The length of the CDR3 is 14 residues.

The sample holds many counts of this clonotype. The rearrangement joins TRBV18 to TRBJ1-1; D is unclear. There are 17 residues in the CDR3. Between the trimmed V and J ends, which lost 2 bases and 2 bases, there was a span of 18 bases. Per germline, CDR1 KGHSH and CDR2 LQKENI. The CDR3: CASSPRSRGARNTEAFF. CDR3 bases: TGTGCCAGCTCACCAAGGAGTCGGGGTGCGCGAAACACTGAAGCTTTCTTT.

The sample holds many counts of this clonotype. The rearrangement uses TRBV12-3 or TRBV12-4 and TRBJ2-3; TRBD2 matches at 12 bases. This CDR3 is built from 16 residues. V lost 6 bases, J lost 4 bases, and 8 bases stayed unmatched. The CDR3 sequence is CASRGLAGGPSDTQYF. The DNA of the CDR3 is TGTGCCAGCAGGGGCCTAGCGGGGGGGCCATCAGATACGCAGTATTTT.

This clonotype occurred many times. This sequence joins TRBV7-2 and TRBJ2-3; TRBD1 matches 11 bases. The CDR3 contains 15 residues. Germline CDR1 and CDR2: SGHTA and FQGNSA. V trimming: 4 bases; J trimming: 5 bases; junction bases outside the gene matches: 5. Here the CDR3 reads CASSSQGQGGDTQYF. CDR3 nucleotides: TGTGCCAGCAGCTCACAGGGACAGGGGGGAGATACGCAGTATTTT.

The V and J genes are TRBV20-1 and TRBJ1-5; unclear D gene. Germline CDR1 reads DFQATT; CDR2 reads SNEGSKA (reference sequence). The CDR3 extends over 14 amino acids. V lost 1 base, J lost 6 bases, and 13 bases lay in between. CDR3 loop: CSARVGRAGQPQHF. The DNA for the CDR3 is TGCAGTGCTAGAGTCGGGAGGGCAGGTCAGCCCCAGCATTTT.

This clonotype was detected ten times or more. The chain links TRBV15 to TRBJ2-3; TRBD2 is a possible D gene (5 bases). This CDR3 comprises 17 residues. V shed 0 bases and J shed 0 bases, with 13 bases lying between them. Germline CDR1 reads LNHNV; CDR2 reads YYDKDF (reference sequence). The CDR3 spells CATSRDIPAVSTDTQYF. The DNA of the CDR3 is TGTGCCACCAGCAGAGATATCCCAGCGGTTAGCACAGATACGCAGTATTTT.

This clonotype was found many times. In nucleotides, the CDR3 is TGTGCCAGCGGACGGTGGGGGGGCGTAGACGAGCAGTACTTC. It yields the protein CASGRWGGVDEQYF. The chain has TRBV27 and TRBJ2-7; D is possibly TRBD2 (7 bases). The CDR3 covers 14 residues. Trimming stripped 8 bases from V and 5 bases from J, with 19 bases between. Looked up from germline, CDR1 is MNHEY and CDR2 is SMNVEV (reference sequence).

The chain links TRBV9 to TRBJ2-7; TRBD2 might be the D (6 bases). V was clipped by 4 bases and J by 0 bases, with 14 bases between them. Looked up from germline, CDR1 is SGDLS and CDR2 is YYNGEE. This CDR3 has 15 residues. The CDR3 nucleotides are TGTGCCAGCAGCAATCGGACTACCCGCTCCTACGAGCAGTACTTC. Translation gives CASSNRTTRSYEQYF. Supplemented by reference TRBV9 and TRBJ2-7, the full variable domain reads DSGVTQTPKHLITATGQRVTLRCSPRSGDLSVYWYQQSLDQGLQFLIQYYNGEERAKGNILERFSAQQFPDLHSELNLSSLELGDSALYFCASSNRTTRSYEQYFGPGTRLTVT.

This clonotype was detected ten times or more. The J gene is TRBJ1-2, the V gene TRBV6-1; no clear D gene. This CDR3 has 13 amino acids. Germline CDR1 and CDR2: MNHNS and SASEGT. Trimming removed 4 bases from V and 3 bases from J, with 9 bases in between. CDR3 loop: CASSVGSDYGYTF. The CDR3 DNA reads TGTGCCAGCAGTGTTGGTTCGGACTATGGCTACACCTTC.

This clonotype was counted many times. V is TRBV29-1 and J is TRBJ2-3; D is undetermined. This CDR3 region has 14 residues. Trimming shortened V by 4 bases and J by 0 bases, and 11 bases separated the two germline ends. Germline assignment: CDR1 SQVTM and CDR2 ANQGSEA. For the CDR3, the DNA is TGCAGCGTTGCTAGACTTACTAGCACAGATACGCAGTATTTT. Its protein product is CSVARLTSTDTQYF.